This entry concerns a single TCR beta chain. In the same sample, other DNA sequences code for this CDR3. Participants' reported clinical history set cohort assignment. Cohort 3 donors were reported recovered after two negative PCRs, clearance, or symptom resolution. The entry originates in a study of blood T cell repertoires in COVID-19. As for the study in general: T cells, B-cell-depleted T cells, or PBMCs supplied cDNA or gDNA.

Method: immunoSEQ multiplex PCR; TCRdb's copy keeps in-frame clones and lacks some. The sample holds roughly 280,000 clones, around 87% seen once. CDR1 and CDR2 from the germline V gene are SGHRS and YFSETQ. V was trimmed by 2 bases and J by 3 bases, leaving 8 bases between them. The CDR3 runs to 13 residues. The clonotype comes from a woman between 18 and 29 years old who had recovered from COVID-19. The J gene is TRBJ1-2, the V gene TRBV5-1, with a weak D call TRBD1 (5 bases). The sample was PBMCs or T cells enriched from blood (not recorded which). The CDR3 region has the DNA TGCGCCAGCAGCTTAGGAGGGGACTATGGCTACACCTTC. It encodes CASSLGGDYGYTF. The full variable domain, rest sourced from reference TRBV5-1 and TRBJ1-2, is KAGVTQTPRYLIKTRGQQVTLSCSPISGHRSVSWYQQTPGQGLQFLFEYFSETQRNKGNFPGRFSGRQFSNSRSEMNVSTLELGDSALYLCASSLGGDYGYTFGSGTRLTVV.